The 14 T cell receptor beta chains below were found in one sample sequenced in a study of T-cell memory formation after mild COVID-19 (dated by TCRdb to about 2021). Library preparation was by 5' RACE. The sample was run on an Illumina NovaSeq 6000. TCRdb reanalyzed the raw reads on its own, using fastp at Q25 for trimming and MiXCR for clone calling, and kept in-frame beta chains. All rows with the same CDR3 protein become a single entry with the most common DNA and genes. The sample profile shows some 340,000 distinct CDR3 sequences; approximately 13% of them were found once. The ten top clones hold about 20% of the sample. Sequencing was performed on PBMCs or a T cell subset sorted from them (not recorded which). The receptors come from a man aged 18-30 years who had mild COVID-19 (a few samples of this study predate the infection). The sample titles of this study are shuffled in the database, so cell type and time point are left out; the donor was told from shared clones.

This clonotype was counted between two and nine times. The chain has TRBV29-1 and TRBJ2-6; no definite D call. Trimming stripped 4 bases from V and 3 bases from J, with 4 bases between. The CDR3 is 12 residues long. Germline loops: CDR1 SQVTM, CDR2 ANQGSEA. The CDR3 DNA follows: TGCAGCGTTGGTGGTGGGGCCAACGTCCTGACTTTC. This codes for CSVGGGANVLTF. Variable domain in full (rest from reference TRBV29-1 and TRBJ2-6): SAVISQKPSRDICQRGTSLTIQCQVDSQVTMMFWYRQQPGQSLTLIATANQGSEATYESGFVIDKFPISRPNLTFSTLTVSNMSPEDSSIYLCSVGGGANVLTFGAGSRLTVL.

This clonotype was seen more than once but under ten times. The DNA of the CDR3 is TGTGCCAGCAGAGGGACACCTAGCACAGATACGCAGTATTTT. Protein: CASRGTPSTDTQYF. The V gene is TRBV7-2, the J gene TRBJ2-3, with TRBD1 as a possible D gene (6 bases). The CDR3 totals 14 residues. Germline assignment: CDR1 SGHTA and CDR2 FQGNSA. Trimming took off 6 bases at V and 0 bases at J, with 10 bases between the two ends.

There are a few counts of this clonotype. The V gene is TRBV11-2, the J gene TRBJ1-2; TRBD1 matches 7 bases. Germline V gene data show CDR1 as SGHAT and CDR2 as FQNNGV. The V and J ends lost 3 bases and 4 bases, in that order; junction bases with no gene match: 8. The CDR3 is made up of 15 amino acids. CDR3 region: CASSLNRGLGYGYTF. Written as DNA, the CDR3 is TGTGCCAGCAGCTTGAATAGGGGGCTTGGCTATGGCTACACCTTC.

The chain uses TRBV21-1 and TRBJ2-1; the DNA was not compared with TRBD1, the D call given in the table. TRBV21-1 is designated a pseudogene. The length of the CDR3 is 17 residues. DNA for the CDR3: TGTGCCAGCAGCAAAGCCGAGGGGGCGGCTTACTACAATGAGCAGTTCTTC. Encoded protein: CASSKAEGAAYYNEQFF.

This clonotype was counted a few times. The chain recombines TRBV4-1 with TRBJ1-2, with 10 bases that match TRBD1. The CDR3 length is 15 residues. CDR1 is MGHRA and CDR2 is YSYEKL in the germline V gene. V lost 1 base, J lost 5 bases, and 4 bases stayed unmatched. This CDR3 is CASSQGQGAGYGYTF. CDR3 DNA: TGCGCCAGCAGCCAAGGACAGGGGGCTGGGTATGGCTACACCTTC.

This clonotype was counted only a few times. Germline and junction disagree at one end, which may indicate a read error. CDR3 bases: TGTGCCAGCAGTTACTGGGACGGAGACTATGTCTACACCTTC. It yields the protein CASSYWDGDYVYTF. This sequence joins TRBV6-5 and TRBJ1-2; possibly TRBD1 for D (5 bases). Germline assignment: CDR1 MNHEY and CDR2 SVGAGI. The CDR3 runs to 14 residues.

This clonotype was observed a handful of times. The chain recombines TRBV20-1 with TRBJ2-1; 10 bases are shared with TRBD2. The CDR3 totals 18 residues. V trimming: 0 bases; J trimming: 0 bases; junction bases outside the gene matches: 8. Germline V CDR1 and CDR2: DFQATT, SNEGSKA (reference sequence). The CDR3: CSARERAGGRHSYNEQFF. CDR3 coding DNA: TGCAGTGCTAGAGAACGAGCGGGGGGGCGCCACTCCTACAATGAGCAGTTCTTC.

This clonotype appeared a single time. V usage is TRBV12-3 or TRBV12-4 and J usage is TRBJ2-2, with 8 positions matching TRBD1. The ends lost 10 bases at V and 6 bases at J; junction bases unmatched: 7. The CDR3 runs 13 residues. CDR3 sequence (DNA): TGTGCCATCCGGGACAGGATCTCCGGGGAGCTGTTTTTT. Residues: CAIRDRISGELFF.

The V and J genes are TRBV6-2 or TRBV6-3 and TRBJ1-1; TRBD1 aligns across 8 bases. J gave up 5 bases and V 7 bases, and 9 bases lay outside the gene matches. The CDR3 covers 14 residues. Germline values: CDR1 MNHEY, CDR2 SVGEGT. CDR3 DNA: TGTGCCAGCACGTATCAGGGGGCTCCAACTGAAGCTTTCTTT. Amino acid sequence: CASTYQGAPTEAFF.

In this sample, this clonotype turned up many times. The chain is built from TRBV20-1 and TRBJ2-1; TRBD2 aligns across 11 bases. The CDR3 runs 17 residues. The V gene's germline CDR1 is DFQATT and CDR2 SNEGSKA (reference sequence). V was pared by 2 bases and J by 4 bases, with 10 bases of the junction left unmatched. CDR3 nucleotides: TGCAGTGCTAGATCACTAGCGGGGGATCCACGTTACAATGAGCAGTTCTTC. Translated: CSARSLAGDPRYNEQFF.

This clonotype was seen repeatedly, ten times or more. V and J are TRBV11-3 and TRBJ2-6; the D is unclear. Per germline, CDR1 SGHNT and CDR2 YENEEA. This CDR3 spans 18 amino acids. Trimming pared 2 bases from V and 0 bases from J, leaving 14 bases between. The DNA of the CDR3 is TGTGCCAGCAGCTTAACATCTGCTCGCTTCTCTGGGGCCAACGTCCTGACTTTC. Encoded protein: CASSLTSARFSGANVLTF.

In its sample, this clonotype was seen a few times. At one of its ends the junction is not consistent with the germline gene, which may arise from a read error. V gene TRBV7-6 combines with J gene TRBJ2-1; 9 nucleotides match TRBD1. Germline CDR1 and CDR2: SGHVS and FNYEAQ. The CDR3 loop spans 16 amino acids. The CDR3 DNA follows: TGTGCCAGCAGCCGGAACGGACAGGGGACCCTCTCCTCTTGGATCTTC. Translation gives CASSRNGQGTLSSWIF. The variable domain in full, completed from reference TRBV7-6 and TRBJ2-1, reads GAGVSQSPRYKVTKRGQDVALRCDPISGHVSLYWYRQALGQGPEFLTYFNYEAQQDKSGLPNDRFSAERPEGSISTLTIQRTEQRDSAMYRCASSRNGQGTLSSWIFGPGTRLTVL.

This clonotype was picked up many times. V usage is TRBV4-2 and J usage is TRBJ2-1, with 8 bases fitting TRBD1. V shed 0 bases and J 4 bases; nucleotides not matched to a gene: 5. CDR1 is LGHNA and CDR2 is YNFKEQ in the germline V gene. The CDR3 contains 16 residues. The CDR3 sequence: CASSQDRDRRYNEQFF. As DNA, the CDR3 is TGTGCCAGCAGCCAAGACCGGGACAGGAGGTACAATGAGCAGTTCTTC.

The chain couples TRBV6-5 to TRBJ2-5; TRBD2 agrees at 7 bases. The CDR3 has 13 amino acids. After removal of 5 bases from V and 5 bases from J, the junction contained 5 bases not matched to a gene. Germline loops: CDR1 MNHEY, CDR2 SVGAGI. For the CDR3, the DNA is TGTGCCAGCAGTGGGAGGGGTGTGGAGACCCAGTACTTC. Translated: CASSGRGVETQYF.